The sequence of this T cell receptor (beta chain) was determined in a study of T cell repertoires in cytomegalovirus infection. Study overall: Recently identified HLA-C-restricted CMV epitopes were among the peptides used. Evidence of both CMV infection and a matching HLA type came from public TCR beta signatures.

This clonotype showed up just a few times. Its antigen is unidentified. This CDR3 spans 16 amino acids. V lost 5 bases and J lost 5; bases outside the gene matches: 12. Germline V gene lookup returns CDR1 SGHTA and CDR2 FQGNSA. Notes on the study in general: Cumulative public TCR beta family frequency identified CMV carriers with the relevant HLA. Predominance within the ex vivo response was attributable to HLA-C-restricted CMV-specific TCR beta clonotypes.

TCRdb re-analysed the reads in MiXCR, keeping a single row per CDR3 protein. The sample shows approximately 390,000 distinct CDR3 sequences, about a third of them seen only once. The material sequenced was cultured PBMCs, taken from culture after CMV antigen stimulation. This receptor was obtained from a human donor in good health (CMV status not recorded). Some clones in this sample may be carry-over from other donors' samples. The V and J genes are TRBV7-2 and TRBJ1-5; the match to TRBD1 covers 7 bases. CDR3 amino acids: CASSPPPGQPYQPQHF. The CDR3, as DNA: TGTGCCAGCAGCCCCCCCCCGGGACAGCCATATCAGCCCCAGCATTTT.